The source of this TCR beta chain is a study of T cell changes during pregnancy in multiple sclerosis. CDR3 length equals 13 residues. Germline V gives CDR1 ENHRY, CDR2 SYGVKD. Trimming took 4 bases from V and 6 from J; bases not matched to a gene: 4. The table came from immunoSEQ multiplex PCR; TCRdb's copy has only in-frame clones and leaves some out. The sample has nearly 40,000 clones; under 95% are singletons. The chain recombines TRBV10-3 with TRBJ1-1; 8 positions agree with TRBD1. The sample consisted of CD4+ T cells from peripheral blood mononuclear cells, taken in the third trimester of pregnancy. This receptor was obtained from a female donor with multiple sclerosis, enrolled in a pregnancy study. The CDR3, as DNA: TGTGCCATCAGTGGGCAGGGGGCAGCTGAAGCTTTCTTT. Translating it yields CAISGQGAAEAFF.